These 20 T cell receptor beta chains were sequenced from one sample in a study of T cell repertoires in cytomegalovirus infection. TCRdb reprocessed the reads via MiXCR and lists one record per CDR3 protein. The table has under 350,000 distinct CDR3 sequences, 9.5% seen once. The sample comprised PBMCs. The receptors were sampled from a human donor in good health (CMV status not recorded). Some clones in this sample may be carry-over from other donors' samples.

This clonotype was detected a few times. The V and J genes are TRBV14 and TRBJ2-7, with D possibly called TRBD1 or TRBD2 (6 bases each). V was pared by 6 bases and J by 1 base, with 16 bases between. The CDR3 spans 15 residues. Germline V gene lookup returns CDR1 SGHDN and CDR2 FVKESK. CDR3 DNA sequence: TGTGCCAGCAGTTTCGACGGGGGCTTTTCCTACGAGCAGTACTTC. As protein: CASSFDGGFSYEQYF.

V is TRBV6-1 and J is TRBJ2-2; 8 bases are a match to TRBD2. This CDR3 region has 18 residues. Trimming took 3 bases from V and 2 from J; bases not matched to a gene: 11. Per germline, CDR1 MNHNS and CDR2 SASEGT. DNA of the CDR3: TGTGCCAGCAGTGACCTTGAAATACTAGCGGAAAACACCGGGGAGCTGTTTTTT. As protein: CASSDLEILAENTGELFF.

This clonotype was seen at least ten times. The chain couples TRBV20-1 to TRBJ2-1, with D tentatively TRBD1 or TRBD2 (5 bases each). The CDR3 consists of 13 residues. V was cut by 3 bases and J by 9 bases, with 15 bases left in between. Germline lookup yields CDR1 DFQATT and CDR2 SNEGSKA (reference sequence). The CDR3 sequence: CSASLNRGPEQFF. CDR3 nucleotide sequence: TGCAGTGCTAGCCTAAACCGGGGCCCTGAGCAGTTCTTC.

This clonotype was seen only a few times. The V call is TRBV19, the J call TRBJ2-7; 7 nucleotides align to TRBD1. Trimming removed 7 bases from V and 10 bases from J; junction bases left unmatched: 13. The CDR3 has 13 amino acids. CDR1 LNHDA and CDR2 SQIVND come from the germline V gene (reference sequence). Written as DNA, the CDR3 is TGTGCCAGTACCCCCTCCGGGACAGCCTCCCAGTACTTC. Protein: CASTPSGTASQYF.

V and J are TRBV4-1 and TRBJ1-1; 7 nucleotides align to TRBD1. V shed 2 bases and J 1 base; nucleotides not matched to a gene: 10. CDR3 size: 17 residues. CDR1 and CDR2 from the germline V gene are MGHRA and YSYEKL. Written as DNA, the CDR3 is TGCGCCAGCAGCCAAATCGAGGCTAGACAGGGGAACACTGAAGCTTTCTTT. The encoded protein is CASSQIEARQGNTEAFF.

The rearrangement links TRBV6-5 to TRBJ1-5; D ambiguous. Germline-derived CDR1 and CDR2 are MNHEY and SVGAGI. V gave up 5 bases and J gave up 0 bases, with 5 bases separating them. This CDR3 spans 13 amino acids. CDR3 DNA: TGTGCCAGCAGTATGTATAGCAATCAGCCCCAGCATTTT. Its translation is CASSMYSNQPQHF.

The sample holds many counts of this clonotype. The rearrangement joins TRBV7-2 to TRBJ2-1; D not resolved. The CDR3 runs 12 residues. V was pared by 5 bases and J by 6 bases, with 8 bases between. The V gene's germline CDR1 is SGHTA and CDR2 FQGNSA. The CDR3 spells CASSRASNEQFF. CDR3 DNA: TGTGCCAGCAGCAGGGCCTCCAATGAGCAGTTCTTC.

This clonotype was recorded many times. The CDR3 loop is CASSSGQSNYGYTF. The DNA of the CDR3 is TGTGCCAGCAGCTCGGGACAGAGCAACTATGGCTACACCTTC. V usage is TRBV7-6 and J usage is TRBJ1-2, with 7 bases that match TRBD1. The V segment lost 4 bases and the J segment 2 bases; nucleotides outside the gene matches: 4. The CDR3 has 14 amino acids. Germline CDR1 SGHVS, CDR2 FNYEAQ.

V usage is TRBV7-2 and J usage is TRBJ1-3, with D possibly TRBD1 on 6 matching bases. Germline CDR1 is SGHTA and CDR2 is FQGNSA. Trimming cost V 3 bases and J 15 bases, with 12 bases left between them. The CDR3 is 11 residues long. The CDR3 coding sequence is TGTGCCAGCAGCTTTAAGGGACACTCATATTTT. This translates into CASSFKGHSYF. Full variable domain (outside the CDR3, taken from reference TRBV7-2 and TRBJ1-3): GAGVSQSPSNKVTEKGKDVELRCDPISGHTALYWYRQSLGQGLEFLIYFQGNSAPDKSGLPSDRFSAERTGGSVSTLTIQRTQQEDSAVYLCASSFKGHSYFGEGSWLTVV.

The V gene is TRBV19, the J gene TRBJ2-7; D is possibly TRBD1 (5 bases). V was clipped by 3 bases and J by 1 base, with 10 bases between them. The germline gives CDR1 LNHDA, CDR2 SQIVND (reference sequence). The CDR3 spans 14 residues. The CDR3 coding sequence is TGTGCCAGTAGTATCGCCAGGGAATCCTACGAGCAGTACTTC. Its protein product is CASSIARESYEQYF. Based on the CDR3 plus reference TRBV19 and TRBJ2-7, the full variable domain is DGGITQSPKYLFRKEGQNVTLSCEQNLNHDAMYWYRQDPGQGLRLIYYSQIVNDFQKGDIAEGYSVSREKKESFPLTVTSAQKNPTAFYLCASSIARESYEQYFGPGTRLTVT.

This clonotype was seen only a few times. This chain connects TRBV5-6 to TRBJ2-7, with D tentatively TRBD1 (6 bases). Trimming took 5 bases from V and 2 from J, leaving 14 bases between them. Per the germline V gene, CDR1 is SGHDT and CDR2 is YYEEEE. The CDR3 covers 14 residues. The CDR3 DNA reads as TGTGCCAGCAGTTACACAGGGTTTCCCTACGAGCAGTACTTC. It codes for CASSYTGFPYEQYF.

The table lists this clonotype with many counts. The V and J genes are TRBV20-1 and TRBJ2-5, with no clear D. Germline CDR1 is DFQATT and CDR2 is SNEGSKA (reference sequence). V was cut by 6 bases and J by 7 bases, with 9 bases left in between. The CDR3 loop spans 10 amino acids. CDR3 in DNA: TGCAGTGCCTCTCAGCCGACCCAGTACTTC. Amino acid sequence: CSASQPTQYF.

In this sample, this clonotype turned up a few times. The chain uses TRBV7-9 and TRBJ2-1; no clear D gene. Trimming took off 3 bases at V and 8 bases at J, with 5 bases between the two ends. CDR1 SEHNR and CDR2 FQNEAQ come from the germline V gene (reference sequence). This CDR3 has 11 amino acids. The DNA for the CDR3 is TGTGCCAGCAGCTTCCCCCATGAGCAGTTCTTC. Its protein is CASSFPHEQFF. Full variable domain (remainder filled in from reference TRBV7-9 and TRBJ2-1): DTGVSQNPRHKITKRGQNVTFRCDPISEHNRLYWYRQTLGQGPEFLTYFQNEAQLEKSRLLSDRFSAERPKGSFSTLEIQRTEQGDSAMYLCASSFPHEQFFGPGTRLTVL.

This clonotype was found many times. The chain joins TRBV19 to TRBJ1-5; 8 bases align to TRBD1. V trimming: 9 bases; J trimming: 4 bases; junction bases outside the gene matches: 8. The CDR3 length is 14 residues. Germline V lookup: CDR1 LNHDA, CDR2 SQIVND (reference sequence). CDR3 bases: TGTGCCAGCCGGGACAGGACCTTGAATCAGCCCCAGCATTTT. This translates into CASRDRTLNQPQHF. The whole variable domain, filled in from reference TRBV19 and TRBJ1-5, reads DGGITQSPKYLFRKEGQNVTLSCEQNLNHDAMYWYRQDPGQGLRLIYYSQIVNDFQKGDIAEGYSVSREKKESFPLTVTSAQKNPTAFYLCASRDRTLNQPQHFGDGTRLSIL.

V and J are TRBV20-1 and TRBJ1-5, with D possibly matching TRBD1 (6 bases). Germline values: CDR1 DFQATT, CDR2 SNEGSKA (reference sequence). With 0 bases removed from V and 2 bases from J, the gap between germline ends came to 11 bases. The CDR3 consists of 15 residues. The CDR3 DNA sequence: TGCAGTGCTAGAGACCCGAGGGGGGGCAATCAGCCCCAGCATTTT. Residues: CSARDPRGGNQPQHF.

This clonotype has a handful of counts. This sequence joins TRBV12-3 or TRBV12-4 and TRBJ1-1, with D maybe TRBD1 (5 bases). This CDR3 contains 13 residues. Trimming cost V 6 bases and J 3 bases, with 11 bases left between them. Here the CDR3 reads CASSWGGDTEAFF. The CDR3 DNA reads as TGTGCCAGCAGCTGGGGAGGGGACACTGAAGCTTTCTTT.

Regarding this clonotype: The junction departs from the called germline gene at one end, perhaps through a read error. The CDR3 DNA reads as TGTGCCAGCAGTTACCGGGTGGGGGAACACAGATACGCAGTATTT. Encoded protein: CASSYRVGEHRYAVF. The V call is TRBV6-5, the J call TRBJ2-3, with D perhaps given as TRBD1 or TRBD2 (5 bases each). The CDR3 contains 15 residues. Germline assignment: CDR1 MNHEY and CDR2 SVGAGI.

This clonotype was recorded a few times. One junction end disagrees with the germline gene, perhaps due to a read error. The rearrangement joins TRBV5-3 to TRBJ2-1, with TRBD2 matching over 7 bases. TRBV5-3 has ORF status, its function being uncertain. The CDR3 is 16 residues long. CDR3 sequence reads: CASSFGAGESYNEQFF. The CDR3 bases are TGTGCCAGCAGCTTCGGGGCGGGGGAATCCTACAATGAGCAGTTCTTC.

This clonotype has only a few counts. The V call is TRBV7-9, the J call TRBJ2-2; TRBD2 matches 8 bases. The trim removed 6 bases at V and 4 bases at J, leaving 10 bases unmatched. The CDR3 spans 16 residues. The germline CDR1 and CDR2 sequences are SEHNR and FQNEAQ (reference sequence). The CDR3 here is CASSDPGGRITGELFF. Written as DNA, the CDR3 is TGTGCCAGCAGTGACCCGGGGGGGCGAATCACCGGGGAGCTGTTTTTT.

The chain links TRBV19 to TRBJ2-1, with D possibly TRBD1 on 6 matching bases. The germline V and J ends were trimmed by 7 bases and 0 bases, with 13 bases remaining between them. Germline CDR1 is LNHDA and CDR2 is SQIVND (reference sequence). The CDR3 runs 15 residues. The chain's CDR3 is CASKEWGPSYNEQFF. The CDR3 bases are TGTGCCAGTAAGGAGTGGGGGCCCTCCTACAATGAGCAGTTCTTC.